Listed below are T cell receptor beta chains from one sample, sequenced in a study of CD8 T cells in Susac syndrome. TCRdb itself ran the immunoSEQ multiplex PCR reads through MiXCR, one entry per CDR3 protein. The table has a few hundred thousand distinct CDR3 sequences, around 90% seen once. The source material was CD8+ T cells from PBMCs. The receptors here all came from a human donor with multiple sclerosis. CDR3s include the opening cysteine and the closing phenylalanine or tryptophan. Fields, in order: D gene, J gene, V gene, clone size, CDR3 protein, CDR3 DNA. A D gene is named only where the DNA matches it firmly. Not every row has a clone size; where given, it reads once, few, many or a size class.

NA | TRBJ1-5 | TRBV6-2/TRBV6-3 | NA | CASSYEGWGNQPQHF | TGTGCCAGCAGTTACGAGGGATGGGGCAATCAGCCCCAGCATTTT
TRBD1 | TRBJ2-1 | TRBV29-1 | NA | CSVEGMDRSSYNEQFF | TGCAGCGTTGAAGGGATGGACAGGAGCTCCTACAATGAGCAGTTCTTC
NA | TRBJ1-2 | TRBV27 | NA | CASSLRDTNYGYTF | TGTGCCAGCAGCCTCCGGGATACTAACTATGGCTACACCTTC
NA | TRBJ2-2 | TRBV30 | NA | CAWSPGGTGELFF | TGTGCCTGGAGTCCTGGAGGGACCGGGGAGCTGTTTTTT
NA | TRBJ2-1 | TRBV20-1 | once | CSARSGYFLSSEQFF | TGCAGTGCTAGGAGCGGCTACTTCCTTTCTAGTGAGCAGTTCTTC
NA | TRBJ2-7 | TRBV19 | NA | CASSFRDTEYEQYF | TGTGCCAGTAGTTTCCGGGACACAGAGTACGAGCAGTACTTC
NA | TRBJ2-3 | TRBV9 | NA | CASSVGGYSTDTQYF | TGTGCCAGCAGCGTAGGCGGCTATAGCACAGATACGCAGTATTTT
TRBD2 | TRBJ2-3 | TRBV20-1 | NA | CSARDILLADYTDTQYF | TGCAGTGCTAGAGATATTCTACTAGCGGATTACACAGATACGCAGTATTTT
NA | TRBJ2-1 | TRBV20-1 | NA | CSGTVVTYNEQFF | TGCAGTGGGACTGTCGTCACCTACAATGAGCAGTTCTTC
NA | TRBJ2-1 | TRBV6-5 | NA | CASSSLERPSSYNEQFF | TGTGCCAGCAGTTCCCTCGAGAGGCCCAGCTCCTACAATGAGCAGTTCTTC
NA | TRBJ1-1 | TRBV20-1 | once | CSVTRNTEAFF | TGCAGTGTCACCAGGAACACTGAAGCTTTCTTT
TRBD2 | TRBJ2-1 | TRBV9 | NA | CASSVASGGPGEQFF | TGTGCCAGCAGCGTTGCTAGCGGGGGGCCCGGGGAGCAGTTCTTC
NA | TRBJ1-2 | TRBV29-1 | NA | CSVRDGSYYGYTF | TGCAGCGTCCGGGACGGAAGCTACTATGGCTACACCTTC
NA | TRBJ2-7 | TRBV11-2 | NA | CASSLDSGGSYEQYF | TGTGCCAGCAGCTTAGACAGCGGAGGAAGCTACGAGCAGTACTTC
TRBD2 | TRBJ2-1 | TRBV4-3 | NA | CASSRGLAGNNEQFF | TGCGCCAGCAGCCGTGGGCTAGCGGGCAACAATGAGCAGTTCTTC
TRBD2 | TRBJ2-1 | TRBV3-1 | NA | CASSQGLAYNEQFF | TGTGCCAGCAGCCAAGGACTAGCGTACAATGAGCAGTTCTTC
NA | TRBJ2-7 | TRBV27 | NA | CAAGLSYEQYF | TGTGCCGCTGGACTCTCCTACGAGCAGTACTTC
NA | TRBJ2-3 | TRBV6-5 | NA | CASRGPWGDTQYF | TGTGCCAGCAGGGGTCCCTGGGGCGATACGCAGTATTTT